These 8 T cell receptor beta chains were all obtained from the same sample, sequenced in a study of metastatic and nonmetastatic thyroid tumors. TCRdb re-called clones via MiXCR from the PCR reads. Here the sample spans tens of thousands of clones, roughly 21% being singletons. No patient had received any treatment before thyroid surgery. Sequencing input: blood. The receptors come from a female donor with papillary thyroid cancer or a benign thyroid nodule (not recorded which). Some clones in this sample may be carry-over from other donors' samples.

This clone appeared many times. The V gene is TRBV19, the J gene TRBJ2-7; the D call may be TRBD1 or TRBD2 (5 bases each). CDR1 and CDR2 from the germline V gene are LNHDA and SQIVND (reference sequence). Trimming pared 9 bases from V and 5 bases from J, leaving 8 bases between. The CDR3 consists of 10 residues. The CDR3 sequence: CASGADEQYF. Written as DNA, the CDR3 is TGTGCCAGCGGGGCTGACGAGCAGTACTTC.

There are a few counts of this clone. This sequence joins TRBV6-4 and TRBJ2-2, with TRBD1 identical over 9 bases. The V gene's germline CDR1 is MRHNA and CDR2 SNTAGT. The CDR3 runs 16 residues. Trimming at V came to 2 bases and at J to 0 bases, leaving 1 base not matched to a gene. CDR3 region: CASSDGTGTNTGELFF. CDR3 nucleotide sequence: TGTGCCAGCAGTGACGGGACAGGGACGAACACCGGGGAGCTGTTTTTT.

This clone was counted once. J is TRBJ1-2 and V is TRBV20-1; TRBD1 matches 7 bases. V lost 2 bases, J lost 7 bases, and 4 bases stayed unmatched. The germline CDR1 and CDR2 sequences are DFQATT and SNEGSKA (reference sequence). The CDR3 runs to 12 residues. The CDR3 region is CSARRGLGGYTF. The CDR3, as DNA: TGCAGTGCTAGAAGGGGGCTTGGTGGCTACACCTTC.

This clone showed up many times. This chain uses TRBV6-1 with TRBJ2-7; D call uncertain. The CDR3 is 14 residues long. The germline V gene encodes CDR1 MNHNS and CDR2 SASEGT. Trimming removed 0 bases at V and 4 bases at J, with 10 bases between. The CDR3: CASSEAGSGYEQYF. The CDR3 nucleotides read TGTGCCAGCAGTGAAGCGGGCTCCGGGTACGAGCAGTACTTC.

J is TRBJ2-2 and V is TRBV4-2; 7 bases map to TRBD1. Germline CDR1 reads LGHNA; CDR2 reads YNFKEQ. The trim removed 1 base at V and 6 bases at J, leaving 5 bases unmatched. The CDR3 runs to 15 residues. The CDR3 DNA follows: TGTGCCAGCAGCCAAGGAGAAGGGGGCTCCGGGGAGCTGTTTTTT. Translated, it gives CASSQGEGGSGELFF.

This clone was seen at least ten times. The rearrangement links TRBV28 to TRBJ2-7, with 9 bases aligning to TRBD1. Germline V gene data show CDR1 as MDHEN and CDR2 as SYDVKM. V was clipped by 4 bases and J by 3 bases; unmatched bases: 4. This CDR3 is built from 14 residues. The CDR3 DNA sequence: TGTGCCAGCAGTTCGGGACAGGGCTTCTACGAGCAGTACTTC. Translation: CASSSGQGFYEQYF.

V and J are TRBV11-3 and TRBJ2-7; 9 bases are shared with TRBD2. The CDR3 loop spans 15 amino acids. V trimming: 2 bases; J trimming: 6 bases; junction bases outside the gene matches: 8. From germline, CDR1 is SGHNT and CDR2 YENEEA. DNA of the CDR3: TGTGCCAGCAGCTTAAGTGGGACTAGCTTTGGCGAGCAGTACTTC. This translates into CASSLSGTSFGEQYF.

The table lists this clone with many counts. The CDR3, as DNA: TGTGCCAGCATCAGGGGGCCGGAGGACGAGCAGTACTTC. Residues: CASIRGPEDEQYF. The chain couples TRBV7-9 to TRBJ2-7, with TRBD1 identical over 8 bases. V lost 7 bases and J lost 5; bases outside the gene matches: 7. Germline values: CDR1 SEHNR, CDR2 FQNEAQ (reference sequence). CDR3 size: 13 residues. Drawing the rest from reference TRBV7-9 and TRBJ2-7, the complete variable domain is DTGVSQNPRHKITKRGQNVTFRCDPISEHNRLYWYRQTLGQGPEFLTYFQNEAQLEKSRLLSDRFSAERPKGSFSTLEIQRTEQGDSAMYLCASIRGPEDEQYFGPGTRLTVT.